What follows are 17 T cell receptor beta chains derived from one specimen sequenced in a study of human T cells and chemical hapten exposure. TCRdb ran MiXCR on the RACE reads and lists one entry per CDR3 protein. Here the sample spans under 90,000 distinct CDR3 sequences, 9.6% being singletons. The time point here: pre-sensitization, week 0. Treatment denoted: therapeutic diphenylcyclopropenone sensitization with weekly scalp DPC. The specimen was whole blood, collected in connection with sensitization to the hapten diphenylcyclopropenone (DPC). These receptors were obtained from a woman aged 40 to 50 with alopecia areata. Some clones in this sample may be carry-over from other donors' samples.

This clonotype was counted many times. The V call is TRBV25-1, the J call TRBJ2-2; no firm D call. V dropped 2 bases and J dropped 7 bases, with 11 bases sitting between them. The CDR3 is 14 amino acids. Per the germline V gene, CDR1 is MGHDK and CDR2 is SYGVNS. The CDR3 DNA reads as TGTGCCAGCAGTGAAATGGGGTTTGTCGGGGAGCTGTTTTTT. The encoded protein is CASSEMGFVGELFF.

This clonotype was detected a few times. This sequence joins TRBV7-9 and TRBJ1-1; a possible D gene is TRBD1 (5 bases). From germline, CDR1 is SEHNR and CDR2 FQNEAQ (reference sequence). The V gene lost 6 bases and the J gene lost 2 bases, with 10 bases spanning the gap. This CDR3 has 13 residues. The CDR3 protein is CASSNQGNTEAFF. The CDR3 bases are TGTGCCAGCAGTAATCAGGGAAACACTGAAGCTTTCTTT.

The V call is TRBV29-1, the J call TRBJ2-1; 10 nucleotides align to TRBD2. V lost 4 bases and J lost 0; bases outside the gene matches: 9. Per germline, CDR1 SQVTM and CDR2 ANQGSEA. The CDR3 loop spans 17 amino acids. CDR3 nucleotides: TGCAGCGTTGGAGTAGCGGGGGGCCAGAGCTCCTACAATGAGCAGTTCTTC. Its translation is CSVGVAGGQSSYNEQFF.

The rearrangement uses TRBV12-3 or TRBV12-4 and TRBJ2-5; no clear D gene. V gave up 7 bases and J gave up 0 bases, with 12 bases separating them. The CDR3 consists of 14 residues. The CDR3 loop is CASKAAADQETQYF. The CDR3 bases are TGTGCCAGCAAAGCCGCGGCGGACCAAGAGACCCAGTACTTC.

This clonotype appeared many times. This chain joins TRBV7-8 and TRBJ1-2; a possible D gene is TRBD1 (5 bases). The CDR3 totals 14 residues. Germline assignment: CDR1 SGHVS and CDR2 FQNEAQ. V lost 2 bases to trimming and J lost 6 bases, with 13 bases between them. For the CDR3, the DNA is TGTGCCAGCAGCTTAAGAGGCAGGGCCGATGGCTACACCTTC. The encoded protein is CASSLRGRADGYTF.

The gene calls are TRBV20-1 and TRBJ2-2, with a weak D call TRBD1 (6 bases). Germline-derived CDR1 and CDR2 are DFQATT and SNEGSKA (reference sequence). The CDR3 has 14 amino acids. The V gene lost 3 bases and the J gene lost 0 bases, with 8 bases spanning the gap. The CDR3 loop is CSARRGTNTGELFF. CDR3 DNA sequence: TGCAGTGCTAGGAGGGGGACGAACACCGGGGAGCTGTTTTTT.

V usage is TRBV7-9 and J usage is TRBJ1-3; D remains unclear. Germline V lookup: CDR1 SEHNR, CDR2 FQNEAQ (reference sequence). The CDR3 runs to 15 residues. V was shortened by 2 bases and J by 0 bases, with 8 bases between the two germline ends. CDR3 sequence: CASSLTASSGNTIYF. CDR3 bases: TGTGCCAGCAGCTTAACGGCGAGCTCTGGAAACACCATATATTTT.

This clonotype was recorded many times. The chain couples TRBV18 to TRBJ2-7; TRBD1 might be the D (5 bases). The germline V and J ends were trimmed by 3 bases and 2 bases, with 11 bases remaining between them. Germline lookup yields CDR1 KGHSH and CDR2 LQKENI. The CDR3 length is 14 residues. The CDR3 DNA reads TGTGCCAGCTCACCGGCTTCAGGGCCCTACGAGCAGTACTTC. Translating gives CASSPASGPYEQYF.

The chain combines TRBV5-5 with TRBJ1-2, with D perhaps TRBD1 (5 bases). The CDR3 extends over 16 amino acids. V was clipped by 0 bases and J by 2 bases, with 14 bases between them. From germline, CDR1 is SGHKS and CDR2 YYEKEE (reference sequence). As DNA, the CDR3 is TGTGCCAGCAGCTTGGATCTTCCGGGGGACAACTATGGCTACACCTTC. It specifies CASSLDLPGDNYGYTF.

This clonotype was recorded at least ten times. The gene calls are TRBV4-3 and TRBJ1-1; TRBD1 might be the D (5 bases). The germline V gene has CDR1 LGHNA and CDR2 YSLEER. This CDR3 region has 14 residues. The V end lost 3 bases, the J end lost 3 bases, and 11 bases lay between the germline ends. The CDR3 nucleotides read TGCGCCAGCAGCCAGGGCAGGGCTGACACTGAAGCTTTCTTT. Amino acid sequence: CASSQGRADTEAFF.

This clonotype was counted at least ten times. The chain carries TRBV6-1 and TRBJ1-1; D is unclear. The germline V gene encodes CDR1 MNHNS and CDR2 SASEGT. Between the trimmed V and J ends, which lost 8 bases and 0 bases, there was a span of 22 bases. The CDR3 consists of 17 residues. CDR3 bases: TGTGCCAGCGAATGGGCTACTATCAGGCTGGTGAACACTGAAGCTTTCTTT. Translating it yields CASEWATIRLVNTEAFF.

This clonotype was detected only a few times. V and J are TRBV5-5 and TRBJ2-3, with D unclear. Per germline, CDR1 SGHKS and CDR2 YYEKEE (reference sequence). The CDR3 contains 15 residues. V lost 0 bases to trimming and J lost 0 bases, with 8 bases between them. The CDR3 DNA is TGTGCCAGCAGCTTGGACGGATCCAGCACAGATACGCAGTATTTT. Encoded protein: CASSLDGSSTDTQYF.

This clonotype turned up a few times. This chain connects TRBV6-1 to TRBJ2-7; TRBD2 aligns across 8 bases. In germline, CDR1 is MNHNS, CDR2 SASEGT. J lost 0 bases, V lost 5 bases, and 6 bases had no gene match. The CDR3 extends over 15 amino acids. The CDR3 sequence is CASSPQRGYSYEQYF. The DNA for the CDR3 is TGTGCCAGCAGTCCCCAGCGGGGGTACTCCTACGAGCAGTACTTC.

DNA for the CDR3: TGTGCCAGCAGTGGCGGGATAGGCACAGATACGCAGTATTTT. Its translation: CASSGGIGTDTQYF. The gene calls are TRBV6-1 and TRBJ2-3; the D gene is possibly TRBD2 (6 bases). V lost 4 bases to trimming and J lost 1 base, with 9 bases between them. CDR1 and CDR2 (germline): MNHNS, SASEGT. CDR3 length: 14 amino acids.

The chain recombines TRBV30 with TRBJ1-2; weak D call: TRBD1 (6 bases). The V end was cut by 4 bases, the J end by 7 bases, with 16 bases between. There are 13 residues in the CDR3. Germline V gene sequence: CDR1 GTSNPN, CDR2 SVGIG (reference sequence). CDR3 amino acids: CAWTSRGAFGYTF. The CDR3 nucleotides are TGTGCCTGGACTAGCCGGGGGGCGTTTGGCTACACCTTC.

This clonotype was counted at least ten times. The chain links TRBV29-1 to TRBJ1-4; D gene ambiguous. V shed 5 bases and J shed 5 bases, with 9 bases lying between them. Germline assignment: CDR1 SQVTM and CDR2 ANQGSEA. The CDR3 totals 12 residues. The CDR3 bases are TGCAGCGTTTTTGGGGAAAATGAAAAACTGTTTTTT. Its protein is CSVFGENEKLFF. Full variable domain (outside the CDR3, taken from reference TRBV29-1 and TRBJ1-4): SAVISQKPSRDICQRGTSLTIQCQVDSQVTMMFWYRQQPGQSLTLIATANQGSEATYESGFVIDKFPISRPNLTFSTLTVSNMSPEDSSIYLCSVFGENEKLFFGSGTQLSVL.

The chain links TRBV29-1 to TRBJ1-1, with TRBD1 matching 7 bases. Germline V gene data show CDR1 as SQVTM and CDR2 as ANQGSEA. The CDR3 sequence is 12 residues long. V lost 7 bases, J lost 5 bases, and 7 bases stayed unmatched. Written as DNA, the CDR3 is TGCAGCGCGGGACAGTTCGGGACTGAAGCTTTCTTT. This translates into CSAGQFGTEAFF.